Listed below are T cell receptor beta chains from one sample, sequenced in a study of blood T cell repertoires in COVID-19. Assay used: immunoSEQ multiplex PCR; TCRdb lists only in-frame clones, some missing. The table lists around 110,000 clones, just over 90% of them singletons. Sequencing was done on a sample of peripheral blood. These receptor sequences come from a human donor with active COVID-19. The donor label of this sample is uncertain. CDR3s include the opening cysteine and the closing phenylalanine or tryptophan. Each record gives: CDR3 DNA, CDR3 protein, clone size, D gene, J gene, V gene. The D gene is left open where the match is weak. Clone sizes are given selectively: once, few, many, or a class where the clone is expanded.

TGTGCCAGCAGTCCCGGGGACAGCTCCTACGAGCAGTACTTC | CASSPGDSSYEQYF | NA | TRBD1 | TRBJ2-7 | TRBV28
TGTGCCAGCTTATGGGATCGGGGGAACACTGAAGCTTTCTTT | CASLWDRGNTEAFF | NA | NA | TRBJ1-1 | TRBV6-5
TGCGCCAGCAGCCAAGATTCGAGACAGGGGAATTATAATTCACCCCTCCACTTT | CASSQDSRQGNYNSPLHF | NA | TRBD1 | TRBJ1-6 | TRBV4-1
TGTGCCAGCAGTGGCGCCGGCGGGGGCACTGAAGCTTTCTTT | CASSGAGGGTEAFF | NA | NA | TRBJ1-1 | TRBV25-1
TGTGCCAGTAGTATAGGTAGCTCACCCCTCCACTTT | CASSIGSSPLHF | NA | NA | TRBJ1-6 | TRBV19
TGTGCCAGCCTCCCCGGGACAGGGGGCGCCGCAGCTTTCTTT | CASLPGTGGAAAFF | few | TRBD1 | TRBJ1-1 | TRBV28
TGTGCCACCAGTGACGCCGCCGGACAGGCCCAGCAGTTCTTC | CATSDAAGQAQQFF | NA | TRBD1 | TRBJ2-1 | TRBV24-1
TGTGCCAGCAGGGACAGACTCGGGGAGCAGTACTTC | CASRDRLGEQYF | NA | NA | TRBJ2-7 | TRBV28
TGTGCCAGCAGTGCACCCGGACAGGGTGGAGATAATCAGCCCCAGCATTTT | CASSAPGQGGDNQPQHF | NA | TRBD1 | TRBJ1-5 | TRBV28
TGTGCCAGCAGCCTGGGGACACAGGCGCTGTTTTTT | CASSLGTQALFF | NA | NA | TRBJ1-4 | TRBV3-1/TRBV3-2
TGTGCCATCAGTCAAGGACTAGCGGTGAACACCGGGGAGCTGTTTTTT | CAISQGLAVNTGELFF | few | TRBD2 | TRBJ2-2 | TRBV10-3
TGTGCCAGCAGTTTAGGGGGGTCCTATGGCTACACCTTC | CASSLGGSYGYTF | NA | NA | TRBJ1-2 | TRBV27
TGTGCCAGCACCCAGTCAACCGGACAGGCTGCAAGCGAGCAGTACTTC | CASTQSTGQAASEQYF | NA | TRBD1 | TRBJ2-7 | TRBV28
TGTGCCAGCTCACCAAAGGGACAGGTATTTAGAGATACGCAGTATTTT | CASSPKGQVFRDTQYF | NA | TRBD1 | TRBJ2-3 | TRBV18
TGTGCCAGCAGCTTAGATTTGGGGCCAGATACGCAGTATTTT | CASSLDLGPDTQYF | NA | NA | TRBJ2-3 | TRBV7-2
TGTGCCAGCAGCGCCCTGGAGCGGGGGGTGTCCTACGAGCAGTACTTC | CASSALERGVSYEQYF | NA | TRBD2 | TRBJ2-7 | TRBV7-9
TGTGCCAGCAGCGTGGACAGGGTTTCCTACGAGCAGTACTTC | CASSVDRVSYEQYF | NA | TRBD1 | TRBJ2-7 | TRBV28
TGTGCCAGCAGGCCGGGGAGAGAAGAAGCTTTCTTT | CASRPGREEAFF | NA | NA | TRBJ1-1 | TRBV6-5
TGTGCCAGCAGCCACGCAGGCCCAAACACTGAAGCTTTCTTT | CASSHAGPNTEAFF | NA | NA | TRBJ1-1 | TRBV3-1/TRBV3-2
TGCGCCAGCACGGTTGGGACAGGGGGCTCCTACTACGAGCAGTACTTC | CASTVGTGGSYYEQYF | NA | TRBD1 | TRBJ2-7 | TRBV5-1
TGTGCCAGCAGCGTAACGCGGGGGGGCAGCACAGATACGCAGTATTTT | CASSVTRGGSTDTQYF | NA | TRBD2 | TRBJ2-3 | TRBV9
TGTGCCAGCAGCCAGATTACAGGGGCCAACACTGAAGCTTTCTTT | CASSQITGANTEAFF | NA | TRBD1 | TRBJ1-1 | TRBV3-1/TRBV3-2
TGTGCCAGCAATGTCATGCTAGCGGGGGAGGATACGCAGTATTTT | CASNVMLAGEDTQYF | NA | TRBD2 | TRBJ2-3 | TRBV11-1
TGTGCCAGCAGCGTGGGTGAGGACACAGATACGCAGTATTTT | CASSVGEDTDTQYF | NA | NA | TRBJ2-3 | TRBV9
TGTGCCACCAGCAGAGTGTTGGACAGCTCCTACGAGCAGTACTTC | CATSRVLDSSYEQYF | NA | NA | TRBJ2-7 | TRBV15
TGTGCCAGCAAAGCGGCGGCGACTAATGAAAAACTGTTTTTT | CASKAAATNEKLFF | NA | NA | TRBJ1-4 | TRBV2
TGCGCCAGCAGCTTGGGGAGGGGGCTGTATGGCTACACCTTC | CASSLGRGLYGYTF | NA | TRBD1 | TRBJ1-2 | TRBV5-1
TGTGCCATCAGTGACCCAGACAGGGGGCATGGCTACACCTTC | CAISDPDRGHGYTF | NA | TRBD1 | TRBJ1-2 | TRBV10-3
TGTGCTAGCACCACCACGCTAACCGCCTGGGAGCGCTCTAACTATGGCTACACCTTC | CASTTTLTAWERSNYGYTF | once | NA | TRBJ1-2 | TRBV7-7
TGTGCCAGCAGGGACTATTTCAAAGAGACCCAGTACTTC | CASRDYFKETQYF | NA | NA | TRBJ2-5 | TRBV2
TGCGCCAGCAGCCGGGACATAGCTGGACAGGGAACCTACGAGCAGTACTTC | CASSRDIAGQGTYEQYF | NA | TRBD1 | TRBJ2-7 | TRBV4-3
TGTGCCAGCAGTTACTCCGGAGGGGACTATGGCTACACCTTC | CASSYSGGDYGYTF | NA | NA | TRBJ1-2 | TRBV6-2/TRBV6-3
TGTGCCAGCAGCTCGGGACAGGGCTACGAGCAGTACTTC | CASSSGQGYEQYF | few | TRBD1 | TRBJ2-7 | TRBV6-2/TRBV6-3
TGTGCCAGCAGTTCGGGACTCAAAAACACCGGGGAGCTGTTTTTT | CASSSGLKNTGELFF | NA | NA | TRBJ2-2 | TRBV6-5
TGTGCCAGCCGATTCTCGGAGGTTCAGCCCCAGCATTTT | CASRFSEVQPQHF | few | NA | TRBJ1-5 | TRBV19
TGCGCCAGCAGCCAAGTTCGGGGGGCTAACTATGGCTACACCTTC | CASSQVRGANYGYTF | NA | NA | TRBJ1-2 | TRBV4-3
TGCAGTGCTAGTTCTAAACTATACAATGAGCAGTTCTTC | CSASSKLYNEQFF | NA | NA | TRBJ2-1 | TRBV20-1
TGTGCCAGCAACCCGGGACAGGGGATGAACACTGAAGCTTTCTTT | CASNPGQGMNTEAFF | NA | TRBD1 | TRBJ1-1 | TRBV7-2
TGTGCTAGTGGTTTGTACAGGGGACAGGATCGCTACGAGCAGTACTTC | CASGLYRGQDRYEQYF | NA | TRBD1 | TRBJ2-7 | TRBV12-5
TGTGCCAGCAGCGCCACCGGGGGGGCCCTCTACGAGCAGTACTTC | CASSATGGALYEQYF | NA | TRBD2 | TRBJ2-7 | TRBV9
TGTGCCAGCAGGCTTGGGAGGGGGAGCATCAATGAGCAGTTCTTC | CASRLGRGSINEQFF | NA | NA | TRBJ2-1 | TRBV27
TGTGCCAGCAGCTTAGCTTTCGAGACCGGGGAGCTGTTTTTT | CASSLAFETGELFF | NA | NA | TRBJ2-2 | TRBV7-2
TGTGCCAGCAGCATAAGACAGATACCTAACTATGGCTACACCTTC | CASSIRQIPNYGYTF | NA | NA | TRBJ1-2 | TRBV6-5
TGTGCCAGCAGCTGGGGGGCGGGACAGGGAAACATTCAGTACTTC | CASSWGAGQGNIQYF | NA | TRBD1 | TRBJ2-4 | TRBV5-5
TGTGCCAGCAGTGGCCCTTGGGCTCACAATCAGCCCCAGCATTTT | CASSGPWAHNQPQHF | once | NA | TRBJ1-5 | TRBV28
TGTGCCAGCAGTTACTCAGACAGGGGGTACGGCGAGCAGTACTTC | CASSYSDRGYGEQYF | once | TRBD1 | TRBJ2-7 | TRBV6-2/TRBV6-3